Included here is one TCR beta chain sequence, with context. Antigen specificity is unknown. The record originates from a study of cytomegalovirus exposure and HLA in healthy donors. Turning to the study itself: About 83 million unique TCRs from HLA-typed donors made up an early data release.

Germline CDR1 reads SQVTM; CDR2 reads ANQGSEA. The CDR3 runs to 13 residues. The V gene lost 3 bases and the J gene lost 5 bases, with 13 bases spanning the gap. Study findings and constraints: Several of the most significant clusters appeared linked to common viral pathogens, based on a later analysis. A list of roughly 160 TCR beta chains associated with cytomegalovirus was given. In a later analysis, HLA-C alleles had the fewest associated TCRs, DRB1 alleles the most.

PCR primers comprised 60 Vbeta and 13 Jbeta primers. The table came from immunoSEQ multiplex PCR; TCRdb's copy has only in-frame clones and leaves some out. The sample has 200,000 to 250,000 clones. The chain is built from TRBV29-1 and TRBJ2-5; D possibly corresponds to TRBD1 (5 bases). The source material was PBMCs. This sequence originates from a woman between 25 and 40 years old in good health and CMV-seropositive. The CDR3 DNA reads as TGCAGCGTTGAGGATCTGGGGCTGGAGACCCAGTACTTC. It is translated as CSVEDLGLETQYF.